A single sample gave rise to the 27 T cell receptor beta chains below, sequenced in a study of shared clonotypes between healthy human individuals. CD45RO negativity and positive selection for CCR7 defined naive CD8 cells, a population that excluded terminally differentiated effector memory CD45RA+ cells. Here immunoSEQ multiplex PCR was the method, and the copy in TCRdb shows in-frame clones only, minus some. The data show some 2 million clones, about 95% seen once. The sequenced material came from naive CD8+ T cells sorted from blood. These receptors all come from a man between 18 and 29 years old in good health.

In this sample, this clone turned up once. Within the sample, other DNA sequences also encode this same CDR3. The gene calls are TRBV6-5 and TRBJ2-7; D may be TRBD2 (7 bases). Germline V gene data show CDR1 as MNHEY and CDR2 as SVGAGI. CDR3 length equals 16 residues. The V and J ends lost 0 bases and 0 bases respectively, with 12 bases between them. The CDR3 region is CASSYSAGQSSYEQYF. DNA of the CDR3: TGTGCCAGCAGTTACTCAGCGGGACAAAGCTCCTACGAGCAGTACTTC.

The rearrangement links TRBV19 to TRBJ2-7; TRBD1 matches at 8 bases. V gave up 10 bases and J gave up 6 bases; unmatched junction bases: 8. Germline CDR1 is LNHDA and CDR2 is SQIVND (reference sequence). The CDR3 is 12 residues long. CDR3 coding DNA: TGTGCCACCGGACAGGGTCGGGGCGAGCAGTACTTC. Protein product: CATGQGRGEQYF.

The V call is TRBV2, the J call TRBJ2-5; 15 bases fit TRBD2. With 4 bases clipped from V and 4 bases from J, the junction kept 4 bases outside the gene matches. The germline V gene has CDR1 SNHLY and CDR2 FYNNEI. The CDR3 runs to 16 residues. The CDR3 protein is CASSGTSGGVRETQYF. The CDR3 bases are TGTGCCAGCAGTGGGACTAGCGGGGGGGTCAGAGAGACCCAGTACTTC.

The chain uses TRBV5-4 and TRBJ1-3, with TRBD1 matching over 10 bases. The germline gives CDR1 SGHNT, CDR2 YYREEE (reference sequence). This CDR3 is built from 15 residues. Losses at the gene ends were 3 bases for V and 8 bases for J; bases not matched to a gene: 8. The CDR3: CASSSGTGDKDTIYF. The CDR3 DNA reads TGTGCCAGCAGCTCTGGGACAGGGGATAAAGACACCATATATTTT.

The chain recombines TRBV7-9 with TRBJ1-1; D perhaps matches TRBD1 (5 bases). V lost 10 bases and J 0 bases, leaving 18 bases between the germline ends. Germline V lookup: CDR1 SEHNR, CDR2 FQNEAQ (reference sequence). CDR3 length: 15 residues. For the CDR3, the DNA is TGTGCCAACACGACAGCAGATCACATGAACACTGAAGCTTTCTTT. Amino acid sequence: CANTTADHMNTEAFF.

The chain links TRBV6-1 to TRBJ2-2; a weak D match, TRBD1 (6 bases). The CDR3 loop spans 15 amino acids. Per the germline V gene, CDR1 is MNHNS and CDR2 is SASEGT. Trimming cost V 6 bases and J 1 base, with 12 bases left between them. Here the CDR3 reads CASREQGLNTGELFF. The CDR3 DNA reads TGTGCCAGCAGGGAACAGGGCTTGAACACCGGGGAGCTGTTTTTT.

The chain links TRBV4-1 to TRBJ2-7; 7 positions match TRBD1. Germline loops: CDR1 MGHRA, CDR2 YSYEKL. The CDR3 runs to 16 residues. With V trimmed by 4 bases and J by 2 bases, 11 bases remained unmatched. The CDR3 DNA sequence: TGCGCCAGCAGCCTAAAGGTAACAGGGGTAGCCTACGAGCAGTACTTC. This sequence encodes CASSLKVTGVAYEQYF.

The CDR3 nucleotides are TGCAGCGTTGATGCCCCCATCGGAGGGACTGCTGAAGCTTTCTTT. It is translated as CSVDAPIGGTAEAFF. This chain uses TRBV29-1 with TRBJ1-1, with a possible D match to TRBD1 (5 bases). Deletions cut 3 bases from V and 6 bases from J, with 20 bases between. Germline CDR1 SQVTM, CDR2 ANQGSEA. This CDR3 is 15 amino acids long. The full variable domain, with the rest looked up from reference TRBV29-1 and TRBJ1-1, is SAVISQKPSRDICQRGTSLTIQCQVDSQVTMMFWYRQQPGQSLTLIATANQGSEATYESGFVIDKFPISRPNLTFSTLTVSNMSPEDSSIYLCSVDAPIGGTAEAFFGQGTRLTVV.

The rearrangement joins TRBV27 to TRBJ2-2, with TRBD1 identical over 8 bases. The length of the CDR3 is 17 residues. Per germline, CDR1 MNHEY and CDR2 SMNVEV (reference sequence). V lost 0 bases and J lost 6; bases outside the gene matches: 9. The CDR3 sequence is CASSLSSRTGLPGELFF. CDR3 DNA sequence: TGTGCCAGCAGTTTATCTTCCAGGACAGGGTTACCCGGGGAGCTGTTTTTT.

The rearrangement links TRBV6-5 to TRBJ1-1, with 11 bases matching TRBD1. This CDR3 has 15 amino acids. After removal of 7 bases from V and 6 bases from J, the junction contained 10 bases not matched to a gene. Germline assignment: CDR1 MNHEY and CDR2 SVGAGI. The chain's CDR3 is CASTGQGAPYAEAFF. CDR3 DNA sequence: TGTGCCAGCACCGGACAGGGGGCGCCTTATGCTGAAGCTTTCTTT.

V gene TRBV6-5 combines with J gene TRBJ2-2, with 7 bases lining up with TRBD1. This CDR3 is 16 amino acids long. The germline V gene has CDR1 MNHEY and CDR2 SVGAGI. V trimming: 0 bases; J trimming: 4 bases; junction bases outside the gene matches: 5. The CDR3 DNA reads TGTGCCAGCAGTTACTCGACAGGGAAGTCCACCGGGGAGCTGTTTTTT. This gives the protein CASSYSTGKSTGELFF.

This clone was picked up one time. The chain uses TRBV21-1 and TRBJ2-7. TRBV21-1 counts as a pseudogene. This CDR3 contains 14 residues. The DNA for the CDR3 is TGTGCCAGCGGACCTCCCATCTACTCCTACGAGCAGTACTTC. Translation: CASGPPIYSYEQYF.

The V call is TRBV20-1, the J call TRBJ1-2, with D maybe TRBD1 (5 bases). Per the germline V gene, CDR1 is DFQATT and CDR2 is SNEGSKA (reference sequence). Trimming pared 7 bases from V and 4 bases from J, leaving 10 bases between. CDR3 length: 11 amino acids. The chain's CDR3 is CSVGRGYGYTF. DNA for the CDR3: TGCAGTGTAGGGAGGGGCTATGGCTACACCTTC.

This chain connects TRBV7-6 to TRBJ1-4, with D perhaps matching TRBD1 (5 bases). Germline CDR1 SGHVS, CDR2 FNYEAQ. V lost 5 bases and J lost 1, with 11 bases in between. The CDR3 runs 15 residues. CDR3 amino acids: CASSHGGGTNEKLFF. CDR3 bases: TGTGCCAGCAGCCACGGTGGGGGAACTAATGAAAAACTGTTTTTT.

This rearrangement joins TRBV9 to TRBJ2-5; D tentatively reads TRBD1 or TRBD2 (5 bases each). The CDR3 has 14 amino acids. In germline, CDR1 is SGDLS, CDR2 YYNGEE. Trimming shortened V by 0 bases and J by 4 bases, and 10 bases separated the two germline ends. The DNA of the CDR3 is TGTGCCAGCAGCGTAGGAGGGGAAGGAGAGACCCAGTACTTC. Its translation is CASSVGGEGETQYF. The full variable domain, completed using reference TRBV9 and TRBJ2-5, is DSGVTQTPKHLITATGQRVTLRCSPRSGDLSVYWYQQSLDQGLQFLIQYYNGEERAKGNILERFSAQQFPDLHSELNLSSLELGDSALYFCASSVGGEGETQYFGPGTRLLVL.

The chain couples TRBV30 to TRBJ2-1; D gene ambiguous. This CDR3 contains 12 residues. The germline V gene encodes CDR1 GTSNPN and CDR2 SVGIG (reference sequence). V was clipped by 2 bases and J by 5 bases, with 7 bases between them. In DNA form, the CDR3 reads TGTGCCTGGAGTCCCAAAAACAATGAGCAGTTCTTC. The encoded protein is CAWSPKNNEQFF.

V usage is TRBV27 and J usage is TRBJ2-5; possibly TRBD1 for D (5 bases). Between the trimmed V and J ends, which lost 2 bases and 4 bases, there was a span of 5 bases. The CDR3 consists of 12 residues. From germline, CDR1 is MNHEY and CDR2 SMNVEV (reference sequence). The CDR3 protein is CASSLQGETQYF. In DNA form, the CDR3 reads TGTGCCAGCAGTTTACAGGGAGAGACCCAGTACTTC.

The chain couples TRBV6-1 to TRBJ2-7; D is undetermined. The CDR3 has 13 residues. Trimming left V 3 bases short and J 2 bases short, with 8 bases between. In germline, CDR1 is MNHNS, CDR2 SASEGT. DNA of the CDR3: TGTGCCAGCAGTGACTCAAGAACCTACGAGCAGTACTTC. It translates to CASSDSRTYEQYF.

V is TRBV30 and J is TRBJ2-7; 8 bases are shared with TRBD2. The CDR3 covers 14 residues. Per the germline V gene, CDR1 is GTSNPN and CDR2 is SVGIG (reference sequence). The V and J ends lost 0 bases and 6 bases, in that order; junction bases with no gene match: 7. The CDR3 coding sequence is TGTGCCTGGAGTGTCCCGGGAGGGCCCCCCGAGCAGTACTTC. Its translation: CAWSVPGGPPEQYF.

The rearrangement joins TRBV5-4 to TRBJ1-6; D gene uncertain. The CDR3 has 12 amino acids. Looked up from germline, CDR1 is SGHNT and CDR2 is YYREEE (reference sequence). The germline V and J ends were trimmed by 7 bases and 5 bases, with 7 bases remaining between them. The CDR3 nucleotides read TGTGCCAGCCGGCTTGATAATTCACCCCTCCACTTT. Encoded protein: CASRLDNSPLHF.

V usage is TRBV10-3 and J usage is TRBJ2-7; no clear D gene. Germline V gives CDR1 ENHRY, CDR2 SYGVKD. The CDR3 consists of 12 residues. V was clipped by 0 bases and J by 3 bases, with 3 bases between them. CDR3 DNA: TGTGCCATCAGTGAGTCGGTCTACGAGCAGTACTTC. Its translation is CAISESVYEQYF.

This rearrangement joins TRBV6-6 to TRBJ2-7; 8 bases line up with TRBD2. The CDR3 has 16 residues. The V gene end was trimmed by 2 bases and the J gene end by 1 base; junction bases not matched to a gene: 7. The germline CDR1 and CDR2 sequences are MNHNY and SVGAGI (reference sequence). The chain's CDR3 is CASSYLLAGISYEQYF. The DNA for the CDR3 is TGTGCCAGCAGTTACCTTTTAGCGGGAATATCCTACGAGCAGTACTTC.

The rearrangement joins TRBV7-2 to TRBJ2-2; possibly TRBD1 or TRBD2 for D (5 bases each). The germline CDR1 and CDR2 sequences are SGHTA and FQGNSA. Trimming took off 1 base at V and 7 bases at J, with 22 bases between the two ends. The CDR3 loop spans 18 amino acids. CDR3 nucleotides: TGTGCCAGCAGCTTAGACGAGGGTCAGGGCGGCCAGGGCGGGGAGCTGTTTTTT. It encodes CASSLDEGQGGQGGELFF.

This clone was observed once. Other nucleotide sequences from this sample produce the same CDR3. This rearrangement joins TRBV13 to TRBJ2-7; a weak D match, TRBD1 (6 bases). Germline loops: CDR1 PRHDT, CDR2 FYEKMQ (reference sequence). There are 15 residues in the CDR3. V lost 3 bases, J lost 0 bases, and 12 bases lay in between. In DNA form, the CDR3 reads TGTGCCAGCAGCTTCGGTCAGGGGAGCTCCTACGAGCAGTACTTC. It encodes CASSFGQGSSYEQYF. Full variable domain (missing parts from reference TRBV13 and TRBJ2-7): AAGVIQSPRHLIKEKRETATLKCYPIPRHDTVYWYQQGPGQDPQFLISFYEKMQSDKGSIPDRFSAQQFSDYHSELNMSSLELGDSALYFCASSFGQGSSYEQYFGPGTRLTVT.

The rearrangement links TRBV4-3 to TRBJ2-7; D unresolved. The germline V gene encodes CDR1 LGHNA and CDR2 YSLEER. The CDR3 has 13 residues. Trimming removed 0 bases from V and 7 bases from J, with 10 bases in between. The CDR3 DNA reads as TGCGCCAGCAGCCAAGATTCATGGTTTGAGCAGTACTTC. Protein sequence: CASSQDSWFEQYF.

The table lists this clone with a count of one. V usage is TRBV7-9 and J usage is TRBJ2-2; TRBD1 aligns across 7 bases. CDR1 SEHNR and CDR2 FQNEAQ come from the germline V gene (reference sequence). The CDR3 sequence is 16 residues long. Trimming cost V 6 bases and J 4 bases; bases outside gene matches: 11. The DNA of the CDR3 is TGTGCCAGCAGAATACCCCGGGACAGACCCACCGGGGAGCTGTTTTTT. Its translation: CASRIPRDRPTGELFF. The entire variable domain, with the rest obtained from reference TRBV7-9 and TRBJ2-2, is as follows: DTGVSQNPRHKITKRGQNVTFRCDPISEHNRLYWYRQTLGQGPEFLTYFQNEAQLEKSRLLSDRFSAERPKGSFSTLEIQRTEQGDSAMYLCASRIPRDRPTGELFFGEGSRLTVL.

The V call is TRBV4-1, the J call TRBJ2-5; D remains ambiguous. The V end was cut by 4 bases, the J end by 0 bases, with 9 bases between. Germline V gene sequence: CDR1 MGHRA, CDR2 YSYEKL. The CDR3 sequence is 14 residues long. The CDR3 loop is CASSLGPYQETQYF. DNA of the CDR3: TGCGCCAGCAGCCTTGGTCCGTACCAAGAGACCCAGTACTTC.